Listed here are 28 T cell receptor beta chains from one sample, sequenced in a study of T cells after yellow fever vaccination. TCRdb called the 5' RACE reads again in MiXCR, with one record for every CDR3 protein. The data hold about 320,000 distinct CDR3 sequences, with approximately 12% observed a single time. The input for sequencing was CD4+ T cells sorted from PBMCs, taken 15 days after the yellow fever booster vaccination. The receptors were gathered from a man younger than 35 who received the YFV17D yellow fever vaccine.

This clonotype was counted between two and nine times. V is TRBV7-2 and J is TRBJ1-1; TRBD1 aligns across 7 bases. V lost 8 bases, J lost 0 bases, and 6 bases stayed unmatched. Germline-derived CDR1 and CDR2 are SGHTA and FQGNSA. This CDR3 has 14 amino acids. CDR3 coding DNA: TGTGCCAGCGCTAGACAGGGCGTGAACACTGAAGCTTTCTTT. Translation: CASARQGVNTEAFF.

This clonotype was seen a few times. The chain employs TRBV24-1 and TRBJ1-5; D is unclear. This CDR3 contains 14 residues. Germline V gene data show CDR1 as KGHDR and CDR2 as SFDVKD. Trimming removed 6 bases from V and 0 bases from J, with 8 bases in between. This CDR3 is CATSSEYSNQPQHF. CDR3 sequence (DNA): TGTGCCACCAGTAGCGAGTATAGCAATCAGCCCCAGCATTTT.

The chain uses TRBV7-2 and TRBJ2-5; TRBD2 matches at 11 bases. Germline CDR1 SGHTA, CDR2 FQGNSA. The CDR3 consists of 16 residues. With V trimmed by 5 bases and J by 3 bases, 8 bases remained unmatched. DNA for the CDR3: TGTGCCAGCAGCCTACTTAGCGGGGGGGCAGAAGAGACCCAGTACTTC. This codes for CASSLLSGGAEETQYF. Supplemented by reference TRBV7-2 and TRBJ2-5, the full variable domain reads GAGVSQSPSNKVTEKGKDVELRCDPISGHTALYWYRQSLGQGLEFLIYFQGNSAPDKSGLPSDRFSAERTGGSVSTLTIQRTQQEDSAVYLCASSLLSGGAEETQYFGPGTRLLVL.

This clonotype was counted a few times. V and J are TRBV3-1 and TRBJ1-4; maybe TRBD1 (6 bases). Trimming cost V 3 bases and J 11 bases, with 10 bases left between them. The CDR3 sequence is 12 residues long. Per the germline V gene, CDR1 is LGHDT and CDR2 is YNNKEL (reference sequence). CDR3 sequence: CASSQEGQKLFF. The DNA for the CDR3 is TGTGCCAGCAGCCAGGAAGGACAGAAACTGTTTTTT. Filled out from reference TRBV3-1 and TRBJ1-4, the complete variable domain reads DTAVSQTPKYLVTQMGNDKSIKCEQNLGHDTMYWYKQDSKKFLKIMFSYNNKELIINETVPNRFSPKSPDKAHLNLHINSLELGDSAVYFCASSQEGQKLFFGSGTQLSVL.

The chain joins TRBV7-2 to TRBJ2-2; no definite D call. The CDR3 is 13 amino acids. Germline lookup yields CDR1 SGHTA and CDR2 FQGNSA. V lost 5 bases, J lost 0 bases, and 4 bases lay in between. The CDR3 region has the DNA TGTGCCAGCAGCCAACCGAACACCGGGGAGCTGTTTTTT. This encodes CASSQPNTGELFF.

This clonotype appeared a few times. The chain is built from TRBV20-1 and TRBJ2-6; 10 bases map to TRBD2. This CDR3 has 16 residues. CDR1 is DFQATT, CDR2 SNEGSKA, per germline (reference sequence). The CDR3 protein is CSSGRGRFTGANVLTF. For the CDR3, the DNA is TGCAGCAGCGGGAGGGGGCGGTTTACTGGGGCCAACGTCCTGACTTTC.

The CDR3 spells CASSWGGYTEAFF. The CDR3 region has the DNA TGTGCCAGCAGTTGGGGCGGTTACACTGAAGCTTTCTTT. The V gene is TRBV12-3 or TRBV12-4, the J gene TRBJ1-1; possible D gene TRBD1, 5 bases. Trimming left V 4 bases short and J 3 bases short, with 9 bases between. The length of the CDR3 is 13 residues.

The CDR3 DNA is TGTGCCAGCCTGTTAGGACAGGGGGCTTCGAAGACCCAGTACTTC. Protein product: CASLLGQGASKTQYF. The chain is built from TRBV3-1 and TRBJ2-5, with TRBD1 matching over 11 bases. Trimming removed 8 bases from V and 6 bases from J; junction bases left unmatched: 11. The CDR3 contains 15 residues. CDR1 LGHDT and CDR2 YNNKEL come from the germline V gene (reference sequence).

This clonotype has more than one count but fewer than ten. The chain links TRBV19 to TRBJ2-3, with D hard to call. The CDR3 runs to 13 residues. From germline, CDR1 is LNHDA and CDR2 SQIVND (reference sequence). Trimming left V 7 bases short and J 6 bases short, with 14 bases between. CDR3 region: CASNPRVGDTQYF. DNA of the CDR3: TGTGCCAGTAACCCCCGCGTCGGCGATACGCAGTATTTT.

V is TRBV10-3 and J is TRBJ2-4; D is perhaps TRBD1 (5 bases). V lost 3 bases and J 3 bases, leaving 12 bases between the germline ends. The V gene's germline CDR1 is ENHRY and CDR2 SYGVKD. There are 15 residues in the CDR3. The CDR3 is CAISDAGFDKNIQYF. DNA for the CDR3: TGTGCCATCAGTGATGCAGGGTTTGACAAAAACATTCAGTACTTC.

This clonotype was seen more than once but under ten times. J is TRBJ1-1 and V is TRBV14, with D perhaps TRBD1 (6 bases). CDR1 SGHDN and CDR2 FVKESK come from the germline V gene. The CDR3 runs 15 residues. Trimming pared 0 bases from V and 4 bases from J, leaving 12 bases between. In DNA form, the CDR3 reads TGTGCCAGCAGCCAAGATCAGGGGATGGGCACTGAAGCTTTCTTT. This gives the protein CASSQDQGMGTEAFF. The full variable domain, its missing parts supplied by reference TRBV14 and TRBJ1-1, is EAGVTQFPSHSVIEKGQTVTLRCDPISGHDNLYWYRRVMGKEIKFLLHFVKESKQDESGMPNNRFLAERTGGTYSTLKVQPAELEDSGVYFCASSQDQGMGTEAFFGQGTRLTVV.

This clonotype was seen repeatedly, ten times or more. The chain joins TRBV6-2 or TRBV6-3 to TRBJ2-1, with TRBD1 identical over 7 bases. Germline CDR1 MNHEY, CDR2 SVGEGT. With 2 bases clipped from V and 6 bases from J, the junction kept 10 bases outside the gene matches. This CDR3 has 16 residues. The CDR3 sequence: CASSYRGRHAPNEQFF. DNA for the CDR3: TGTGCCAGCAGTTACAGGGGGCGGCACGCCCCCAATGAGCAGTTCTTC.

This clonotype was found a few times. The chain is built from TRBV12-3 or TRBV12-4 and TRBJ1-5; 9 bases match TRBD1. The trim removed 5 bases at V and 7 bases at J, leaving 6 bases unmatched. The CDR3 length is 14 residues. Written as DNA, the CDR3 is TGTGCCAGCAGTGATACAGGGGGCCGACAGCCCCAGCATTTT. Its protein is CASSDTGGRQPQHF.

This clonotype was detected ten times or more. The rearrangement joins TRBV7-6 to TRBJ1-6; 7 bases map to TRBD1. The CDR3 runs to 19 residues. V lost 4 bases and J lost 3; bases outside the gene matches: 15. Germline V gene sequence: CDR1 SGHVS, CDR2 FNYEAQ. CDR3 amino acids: CASSSTRQGGNGYNSPLHF. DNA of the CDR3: TGTGCCAGCAGCTCTACCCGACAGGGAGGGAACGGCTATAATTCACCCCTCCACTTT.

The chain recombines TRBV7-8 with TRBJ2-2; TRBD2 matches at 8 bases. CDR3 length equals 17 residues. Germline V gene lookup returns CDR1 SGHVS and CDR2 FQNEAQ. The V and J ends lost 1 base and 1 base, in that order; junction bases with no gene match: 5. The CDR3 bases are TGTGCCAGCAGCTTAGTTACCAGCGGGGGGAACACCGGGGAGCTGTTTTTT. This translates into CASSLVTSGGNTGELFF.

The CDR3 DNA is TGTGCCAGCAGCTTAGATCTAAGTGTACAGCTCGAGCAGTACGTC. Translated: CASSLDLSVQLEQYV. This chain joins TRBV11-2 and TRBJ2-7; no reliable D call. The CDR3 runs 15 residues. Trimming took 0 bases from V and 6 from J, leaving 15 bases between them. Germline CDR1 SGHAT, CDR2 FQNNGV.

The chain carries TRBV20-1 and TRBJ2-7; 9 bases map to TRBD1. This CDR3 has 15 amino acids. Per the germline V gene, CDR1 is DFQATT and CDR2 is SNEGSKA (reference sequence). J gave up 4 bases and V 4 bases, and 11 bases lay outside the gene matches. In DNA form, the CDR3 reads TGCAGTGCTACCAATGGCGGGACAGGGTCTTACGAGCAGTACTTC. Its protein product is CSATNGGTGSYEQYF.

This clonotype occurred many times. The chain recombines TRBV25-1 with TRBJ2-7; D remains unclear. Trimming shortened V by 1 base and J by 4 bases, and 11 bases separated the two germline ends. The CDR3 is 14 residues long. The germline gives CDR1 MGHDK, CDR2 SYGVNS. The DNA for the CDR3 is TGTGCCAGCAGTGAATCGGATTGGCGTTACGAGCAGTACTTC. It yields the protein CASSESDWRYEQYF.

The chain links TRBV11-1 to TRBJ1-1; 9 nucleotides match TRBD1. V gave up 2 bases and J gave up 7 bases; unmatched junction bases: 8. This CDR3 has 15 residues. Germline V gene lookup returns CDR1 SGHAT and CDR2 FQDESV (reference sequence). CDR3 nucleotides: TGTGCCAGCAGCTTACCCACAGGGGGCTTAATTGAAGCTTTCTTT. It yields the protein CASSLPTGGLIEAFF.

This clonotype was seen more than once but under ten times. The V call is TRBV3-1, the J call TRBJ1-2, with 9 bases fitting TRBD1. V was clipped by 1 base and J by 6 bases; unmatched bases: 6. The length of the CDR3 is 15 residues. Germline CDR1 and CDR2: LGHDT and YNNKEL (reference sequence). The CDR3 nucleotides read TGTGCCAGCAGCCAAGGGGTAACAGGGGGCGATGGCTACACCTTC. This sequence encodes CASSQGVTGGDGYTF.

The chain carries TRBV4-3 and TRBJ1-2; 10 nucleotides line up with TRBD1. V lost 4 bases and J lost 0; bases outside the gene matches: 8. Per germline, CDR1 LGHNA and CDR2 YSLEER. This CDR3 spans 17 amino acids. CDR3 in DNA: TGCGCCAGCAGCCGCCTCTCGGGGACAGGGGCTAACTATGGCTACACCTTC. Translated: CASSRLSGTGANYGYTF.

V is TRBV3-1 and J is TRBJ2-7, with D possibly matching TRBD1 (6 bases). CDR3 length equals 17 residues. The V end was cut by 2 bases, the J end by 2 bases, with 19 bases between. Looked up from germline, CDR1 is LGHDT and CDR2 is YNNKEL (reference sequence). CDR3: CASSQRESSRGPYEQYV. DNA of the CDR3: TGTGCCAGCAGCCAAAGGGAATCTTCCAGGGGCCCCTACGAGCAGTACGTC.

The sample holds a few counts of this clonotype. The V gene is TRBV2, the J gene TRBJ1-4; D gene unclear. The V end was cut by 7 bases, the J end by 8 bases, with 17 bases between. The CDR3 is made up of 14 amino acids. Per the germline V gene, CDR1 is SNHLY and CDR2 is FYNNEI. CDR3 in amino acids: CASMALRGREKLFF. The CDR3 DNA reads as TGTGCCAGCATGGCCCTCAGAGGTCGGGAAAAACTGTTTTTT.

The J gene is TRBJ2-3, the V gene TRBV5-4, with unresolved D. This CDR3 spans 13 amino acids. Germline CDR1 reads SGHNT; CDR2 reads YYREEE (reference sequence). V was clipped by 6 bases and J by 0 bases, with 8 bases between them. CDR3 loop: CASKGISTDTQYF. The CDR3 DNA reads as TGTGCCAGCAAAGGCATAAGCACAGATACGCAGTATTTT.

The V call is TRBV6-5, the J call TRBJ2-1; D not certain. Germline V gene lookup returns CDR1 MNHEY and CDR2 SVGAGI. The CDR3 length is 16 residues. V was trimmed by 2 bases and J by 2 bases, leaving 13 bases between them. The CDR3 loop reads CASSYVPDPTYNEQFF. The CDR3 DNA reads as TGTGCCAGCAGTTACGTCCCGGACCCAACCTACAATGAGCAGTTCTTC.

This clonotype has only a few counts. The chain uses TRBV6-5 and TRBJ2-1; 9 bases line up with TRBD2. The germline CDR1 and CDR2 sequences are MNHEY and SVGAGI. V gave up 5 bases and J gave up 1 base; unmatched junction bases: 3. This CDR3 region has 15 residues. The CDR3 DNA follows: TGTGCCAGCAGTCTAGCGGGGCTTTCCTACAATGAGCAGTTCTTC. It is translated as CASSLAGLSYNEQFF.

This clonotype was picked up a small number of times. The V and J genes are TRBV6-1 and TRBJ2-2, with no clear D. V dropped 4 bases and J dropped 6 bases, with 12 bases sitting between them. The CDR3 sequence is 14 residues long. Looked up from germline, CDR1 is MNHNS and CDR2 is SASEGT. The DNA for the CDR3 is TGTGCCAGCAGTGCTACACGGACGGCCGGGGAGCTGTTTTTT. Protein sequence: CASSATRTAGELFF.

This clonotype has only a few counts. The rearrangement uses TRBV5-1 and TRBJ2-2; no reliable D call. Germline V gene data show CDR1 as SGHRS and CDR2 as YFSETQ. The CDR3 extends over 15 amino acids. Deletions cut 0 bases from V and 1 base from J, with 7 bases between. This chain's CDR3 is CASSLVTVNTGELFF. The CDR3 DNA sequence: TGCGCCAGCAGCTTGGTCACCGTGAACACCGGGGAGCTGTTTTTT.